What follows describes a single T cell receptor beta chain. There is no known antigen for this receptor. Base-call qualities are not available, and no considerably larger clone is one nucleotide away. The cohort consisted of approximately 670 healthy bone marrow donors. Cohort members were all nominally healthy when sampled, although unrecorded immune exposures were likely present. The donor was CMV seronegative and was included in the group of a few hundred seronegative cohort members. A peripheral blood sample was collected from each donor, and TCR beta sequencing was performed on peripheral blood mononuclear cells. The Qiagen DNeasy Blood Extraction Kit was used to extract genomic DNA from the blood cell samples. Library creation used the immunoSEQ multiplex PCR assay. For the multiplex PCR, a mixture combining 60 forward primers for TCR Vbeta segments and 13 reverse primers for TCR Jbeta segments was used. Amplification of the CDR3 region of rearranged TCR beta genes was performed with a multiplex PCR assay on genomic DNA. On the Illumina HiSeq System, the amplified TCR beta libraries were sequenced as 87-base-pair reads. The authors' analysis ran thus. A later analysis counted 75 million to 100 million unique TCR beta chains across the 500 to 850 repertoires, and around 12 million of these chains were shared by at least two donors. To remove PCR and sequencing errors, raw reads were error-corrected and collapsed into unique sequences using a nearest-neighbor algorithm that merged closely related sequences. V, D and J gene segments were assigned by aligning CDR3 sequences to IMGT reference sequences. For a sequence to be retained, a match of at least six nucleotides was required to both a V gene segment and a J gene segment. Rearrangements were called productive when the CDR3 lacked stop codons and stayed in frame with V and J; all others were non-productive. Following IMGT convention, CDR3 was defined as the stretch from the second conserved V-encoded cysteine to the conserved J-encoded phenylalanine. Sequences without an unambiguous match to a single V gene segment were excluded from the earlier analysis of approximately 600 of the donors. An earlier analysis of some 500 of the donors classified V segments as functional when productive rearrangements were above 56.7% and as segregating when the standard deviation between donors was above 5%. To diagnose cytomegalovirus status from the catalog of TCR beta chain sequences, a statistical classification framework was built. A later analysis assigned V and J genes by comparing TCR nucleotide sequences with IMGT/GENE-DB human TR gene sequences. A later analysis assigned CDR3 sequences and most-parsimonious VDJ recombination scenarios with the TCRdist pipeline. In a later analysis, every TCR beta chain was defined by the combination of its CDR3 amino acid sequence and its V-gene family, and reads without a unique V-gene family were dropped. A later analysis removed 550 to 700 highly shared, low-generation-probability nucleotide sequences to deal with suspected cross-contamination and a sequencing artifact. In a later analysis, a clonal expansion index was calculated for each public chain from normalized within-repertoire ranks of inferred template counts. Generation probabilities in a later analysis came from a VDJ recombination model fitted to out-of-frame rearrangements, and those results were checked against IGoR. In a later analysis, hypergeometric tests were used to score TCR-TCR, TCR-HLA and TCR-CMV co-occurrence, with a repertoire-size bias correction applied to TCR pairs. To estimate false discovery rates, a later analysis permuted the HLA or CMV assignments 20 times. In a later analysis, co-occurring TCRs were grouped using DBSCAN, with TCRdist sequence similarity added in when clustering inside HLA-allele-positive subsets. Repertoires with fewer than 30,000 or more than 120,000 public chains, plus five repertoires with anomalous nucleotide sharing, were excluded from co-occurrence clustering. TCRdb re-hosts the immuneACCESS table, in-frame sequences only. Its copies lack some clones; in the studies checked, an unresolved V gene accounts for under half of them, and the cause for the rest is not known. Clone size and the V and J calls come from that table; the DNA yielded D and trimming. This sample is represented by more than 95,000 clones; roughly three quarters of them were singletons. The biggest ten clones account for over 1.5% of the sample.

The sample is drawn from a study of cytomegalovirus exposure and HLA in healthy donors (dated by TCRdb to about 2017). Study-level background: An earlier analysis of some 620 of the donors reported about 280 Gb of sequence data and 90 million to 120 million unique TCR beta sequences obtained from around 170 million T cells. The study aimed to test whether signatures of past pathogen exposure could be identified by cataloging public T cell receptors. An earlier analysis of a few hundred of the donors applied high-throughput TCR beta sequencing to assess whether each TCR beta V gene segment acted as functional or pseudogenic. To study patterns of TCR occurrence, a later analysis re-analyzed previously published TCR beta repertoires from 600 to 750 donors and added high-resolution HLA genotyping. Using immunosequencing, the study profiled T cell repertoires from 550 to 750 subjects and related those repertoires to cytomegalovirus serostatus. Four or five DR-DQ haplotypes were handled as single units for association and clustering because linkage in the cohort was strong. Donor age, sex, ethnicity and CMV serostatus were collected together with the repertoire data. All discovery cohort repertoires had been generated on a single sequencing platform. To predict cytomegalovirus infection status, the study combined high-throughput TCR immunosequencing, statistical association of individual TCRs with disease status, and machine learning. An early release that covered some 640 HLA-typed donors contained 250 to 350 gigabases of sequencing data and tens of millions of unique TCR sequences. The later analysis used no new phenotypic data to find candidate immune exposures, relying instead on TCR beta sequences and their occurrence across donors. Among roughly 400 genotyped donors of the cohort, an average of around 250,000 unique TCR beta nucleotide sequences was sequenced per donor, of which about 18% were non-productive. Besides the first cohort of some 670 subjects, a separate validation cohort made up of 120 different subjects was used. HLA typing covered class I and class II loci at four-digit resolution. Of the roughly 390 genotyped donors, roughly 80% were placed in the genetic ancestry cluster associated with self-reported Caucasian donors. The number of donors typed differed by locus, with about 629-630 for A, B, C, DRB1 and DQB1, around 500 for DQA1, 600 to 610 for DPA1, and over 400 for DPB1. A later genetic analysis used genome-wide SNP genotypes for about 65% of the 666 donors, treating that subset as a discovery cohort.

According to the germline V gene (reference sequence), CDR1 reads SGHNT and CDR2 reads YYREEE. The CDR3 measures 15 amino acids from cysteine to phenylalanine. Only the CDR3 region is kept as DNA, spanning 45 bases read in frame from base 1. The V and J ends are trimmed by 6 bases and 6 bases, leaving 18 bases between them. Broader findings and caveats from the paper: A total of roughly 160 TCR beta chains were listed by the study as associated with cytomegalovirus. While some public TCRs were present in many individuals, most TCR sequences turned up only very rarely across donors. Sequencing depth was assumed to be roughly uniform across donors in the presence/absence analyses, though that assumption may not hold. Three of the identified cytomegalovirus-associated TCR beta chains were confirmed in vitro to be specific for cytomegalovirus antigens. The cohort was sequenced for TCR beta chains only, and without alpha or paired-chain data the features that could be detected were limited. The authors suggested that the approach could potentially be generalized to other disease states and immunological phenotypes. A later analysis associated some 17,000 TCR beta sequences with specific HLA alleles at a false discovery rate of 0.05. A later analysis found that HLA-associated TCR beta chains were more clonally expanded and had lower generation probabilities than equally common non-associated chains. In a later analysis, the rate of TCR association differed among HLA loci, with DRB1 alleles having the most associated TCRs and HLA-C alleles having the fewest. Assigning TCR associations to individual alleles was difficult when HLA alleles, especially DR and DQ, strongly co-occurred. The classifier was reported to diagnose cytomegalovirus status with high specificity and sensitivity in both the original and validation cohorts. The sequencing pipeline was judged likely to have produced a cluster of highly shared sequence variants as a technical artifact. Correlated functional status among segregating V segments might be attributable to linkage disequilibrium, but an unknown experimental factor could not be ruled out. According to a later analysis, most CMV-associated TCR beta chains appeared to be HLA-restricted, and the HLA associations seemed to be driven largely by CMV exposure. For the cohort, immune exposure information was limited to CMV serostatus. Because HLA typing was unavailable for some donors at each locus, only the typed subset was used in association tests. In an earlier analysis of about 540 of the donors, most TCR beta V segments were observed in productive rearrangements about 87% or about 30% of the time, broadly matching IMGT annotations. A further reported finding was that TCR beta sequences accurately predicted the HLA-A and HLA-B alleles for most subjects in the first cohort. In a later genetic analysis, a missense DCLRE1C variant was associated with V-gene and J-gene trimming of TCR beta chains, and the association was replicated in an independent cohort. The 87-base-pair reads could not distinguish some IMGT-functional V segments, including TRBV6-2 and TRBV6-3, so those segments were excluded. According to a later analysis, parvovirus B19, influenza, CMV and Epstein-Barr virus appeared linked to several top co-occurrence clusters. In a later genetic analysis, fewer N-insertions in productive TCRs were reported among donors in an Asian-associated ancestry cluster than the roughly 700-donor mean. Because counts were too low, roughly 18 rarely observed V segments, including chromosome 9 orphons, were left out of the earlier analysis of approximately 500 of the donors.

The sequence came from a woman under 30 in good health and CMV-seronegative. The chain links TRBV5-4 with TRBJ2-2, and the D gene may be TRBD1, 5 bases matching. Material: PBMCs. The nucleotides read TGTGCCAGCACCTCCTTAACAGGTGACGCCGGGGAGCTGTTTTTT. Its protein reads: CASTSLTGDAGELFF.